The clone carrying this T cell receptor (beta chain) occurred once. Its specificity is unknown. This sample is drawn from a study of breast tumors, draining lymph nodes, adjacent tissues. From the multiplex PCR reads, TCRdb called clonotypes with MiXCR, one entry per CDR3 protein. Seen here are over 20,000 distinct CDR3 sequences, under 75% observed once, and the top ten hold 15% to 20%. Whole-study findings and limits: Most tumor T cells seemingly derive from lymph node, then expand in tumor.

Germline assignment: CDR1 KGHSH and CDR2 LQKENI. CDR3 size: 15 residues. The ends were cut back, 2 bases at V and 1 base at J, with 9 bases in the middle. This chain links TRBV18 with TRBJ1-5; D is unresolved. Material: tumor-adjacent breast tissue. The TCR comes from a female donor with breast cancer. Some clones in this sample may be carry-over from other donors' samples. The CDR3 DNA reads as TGTGCCAGCTCACCAAGGACGGCCAGCAATCAGCCCCAGCATTTT. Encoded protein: CASSPRTASNQPQHF.